The sequence of this TCR beta chain was determined in a study of regulatory T cells in long-lasting Graves disease. Through Arm-PCR of CDR3 regions and iRepertoire HTBI primers, TCR beta libraries were built. TCRdb ran MiXCR on the multiplex PCR reads and lists one entry per CDR3 protein. The sample holds about 500,000 distinct CDR3 sequences, 16% seen once. Study-wide points: With persistent disease, TRBV28, TRBJ1-2 and TRBJ2-5 were the favored segments.

Germline V gene data show CDR1 as SEHNR and CDR2 as FQNEAQ (reference sequence). V dropped 0 bases and J dropped 2 bases, with 2 bases sitting between them. The CDR3 sequence is 14 residues long. In its sample, this clonotype was seen many times. Antigen: not known. Time point: newly diagnosed GD, antithyroid drugs for less than 3 months. Following extraction of RNA from PBMCs, that RNA was used to make the TCR library. The same data also went into a second study, on T cells in Graves' hyperthyroidism and ophthalmopathy.

This clonotype was obtained from a man aged 35-49 years with Graves disease. Sequenced here: peripheral blood mononuclear cells (PBMCs), sampled at new diagnosis, from a patient treated with antithyroid drugs. The chain has TRBV7-9 and TRBJ2-6, with D uncertain. CDR3 protein: CASSLAAGANVLTF. The CDR3 DNA sequence: TGTGCCAGCAGCTTAGCAGCTGGGGCCAACGTCCTGACTTTC.